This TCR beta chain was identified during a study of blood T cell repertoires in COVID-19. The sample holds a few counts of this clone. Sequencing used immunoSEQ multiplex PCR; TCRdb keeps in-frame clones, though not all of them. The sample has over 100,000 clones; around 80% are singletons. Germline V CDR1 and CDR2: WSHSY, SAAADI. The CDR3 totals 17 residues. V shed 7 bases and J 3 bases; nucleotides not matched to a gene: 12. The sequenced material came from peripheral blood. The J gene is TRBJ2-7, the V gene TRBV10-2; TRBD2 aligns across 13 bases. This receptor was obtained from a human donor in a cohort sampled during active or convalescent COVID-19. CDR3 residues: CASTSGLAGVISYEQYF. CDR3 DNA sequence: TGCGCCAGCACCTCAGGACTAGCGGGAGTTATTAGCTACGAGCAGTACTTC.